This T cell receptor (beta chain) was sequenced for a study of response to subunit inactivated influenza vaccine. Per the germline V gene, CDR1 is DFQATT and CDR2 is SNEGSKA (reference sequence). The CDR3 runs to 17 residues. The V segment lost 0 bases and the J segment 5 bases; nucleotides outside the gene matches: 13. TCRdb reprocessed the RT-PCR reads via MiXCR and lists one record per CDR3 protein. The sample gives over 650,000 distinct CDR3 sequences, about a fifth of which show up once; approximately 11% is in the top ten. This clonotype came up many times. This clonotype originated in a man in his fifties who received an inactivated influenza vaccine. V usage is TRBV20-1 and J usage is TRBJ1-5, with 7 bases matching TRBD1. The starting material was PBMCs from blood, obtained roughly 5 days after vaccination. The DNA for the CDR3 is TGCAGTGCTAGAGATCGGACAGGTTCTGCCTCTGATCAGCCCCAGCATTTT. As protein: CSARDRTGSASDQPQHF.